The 19 T cell receptor beta chains below were found in one sample sequenced in a study of CD8+ T cells in alopecia areata. Sequencing used cDNA as its template, made by extracting RNA and reverse transcribing it. Repertoires were generated with immunoSEQ multiplex PCR, while TCRdb's copy carries only in-frame clones and drops some. The repertoire holds 220,000 or so clones, with around three fifths as singletons. The input for sequencing was CD4+ T cells sorted from blood, taken at week 0. These receptor sequences come from a human donor with alopecia areata.

V and J are TRBV7-2 and TRBJ1-2, with D perhaps matching TRBD1 (6 bases). The length of the CDR3 is 13 residues. The ends were cut back, 5 bases at V and 4 bases at J, with 11 bases in the middle. The V gene's germline CDR1 is SGHTA and CDR2 FQGNSA. In nucleotides, the CDR3 is TGTGCCAGCAGCCCCGGACAGACCTATGGCTACACCTTC. It codes for CASSPGQTYGYTF.

This clone was counted between two and nine times. The chain combines TRBV11-2 with TRBJ2-7; 11 bases are shared with TRBD2. CDR3 length: 16 residues. After removal of 0 bases from V and 2 bases from J, the junction contained 3 bases not matched to a gene. Germline V lookup: CDR1 SGHAT, CDR2 FQNNGV. The DNA of the CDR3 is TGTGCCAGCAGCTTAGAAGGGACTAGCGGTCCCTACGAGCAGTACTTC. Translated: CASSLEGTSGPYEQYF.

This chain joins TRBV6-5 and TRBJ1-4; TRBD1 is a possible D gene (5 bases). The CDR3 is 14 residues long. Germline CDR1 is MNHEY and CDR2 is SVGAGI. Trimming left V 6 bases short and J 5 bases short, with 13 bases between. The CDR3 sequence: CASSIRWGNEKLFF. The CDR3, as DNA: TGTGCCAGCAGCATCAGGTGGGGGAATGAAAAACTGTTTTTT.

A word on this clone: Other nucleotide sequences in the sample specify the same CDR3. This chain links TRBV6-5 with TRBJ2-6, with D unclear. CDR1 is MNHEY, CDR2 SVGAGI, per germline. This CDR3 comprises 13 residues. Trimming pared 6 bases from V and 0 bases from J, leaving 3 bases between. CDR3 DNA sequence: TGTGCCAGCAGGGGCTCTGGGGCCAACGTCCTGACTTTC. This gives the protein CASRGSGANVLTF.

The V and J genes are TRBV9 and TRBJ2-2; maybe TRBD2 (6 bases). V gave up 1 base and J gave up 1 base, with 8 bases separating them. The CDR3 covers 15 residues. Germline V gives CDR1 SGDLS, CDR2 YYNGEE. The CDR3 nucleotides are TGTGCCAGCAGCGTAAGAGCGGGGAACACCGGGGAGCTGTTTTTT. This codes for CASSVRAGNTGELFF.

This clone has only one observation. The V gene is TRBV5-8, the J gene TRBJ2-5, with D possibly matching TRBD2 (5 bases). V was clipped by 4 bases and J by 5 bases, with 18 bases between them. Germline V gene data show CDR1 as SGHTS and CDR2 as YDEGEE. This CDR3 is built from 15 residues. CDR3 loop: CASSPGKRNEETQYF. CDR3 DNA: TGTGCCAGCAGCCCCGGGAAACGAAACGAGGAGACCCAGTACTTC.

The rearrangement links TRBV5-1 to TRBJ2-6, with 10 bases matching TRBD1. The germline CDR1 and CDR2 sequences are SGHRS and YFSETQ. V trimming: 4 bases; J trimming: 2 bases; junction bases outside the gene matches: 9. The CDR3 runs to 18 residues. CDR3: CASSPTGQGIAGANVLTF. The DNA for the CDR3 is TGCGCCAGCAGCCCTACGGGACAGGGGATAGCTGGGGCCAACGTCCTGACTTTC.

V gene TRBV9 combines with J gene TRBJ1-6; D remains ambiguous. The V end was cut by 4 bases, the J end by 7 bases, with 12 bases between. This CDR3 contains 14 residues. Germline CDR1 and CDR2: SGDLS and YYNGEE. CDR3 DNA sequence: TGTGCCAGCAGCACCGGGAGCCTGAATTCACCCCTCCACTTT. Amino acids: CASSTGSLNSPLHF. The full variable domain, rest sourced from reference TRBV9 and TRBJ1-6, is DSGVTQTPKHLITATGQRVTLRCSPRSGDLSVYWYQQSLDQGLQFLIQYYNGEERAKGNILERFSAQQFPDLHSELNLSSLELGDSALYFCASSTGSLNSPLHFGNGTRLTVT.

This clone appeared a single time. The J gene is TRBJ2-7, the V gene TRBV6-1, with 8 bases identical to TRBD1. J was trimmed by 0 bases and V by 4 bases; bases with no gene match: 8. Germline assignment: CDR1 MNHNS and CDR2 SASEGT. This CDR3 has 16 amino acids. The CDR3 DNA follows: TGTGCCAGCAGTGCCCCGACCGGACAGGGCTCCTACGAGCAGTACTTC. Translation gives CASSAPTGQGSYEQYF.

This clone was recorded only once. The V and J genes are TRBV2 and TRBJ1-6; D not resolved. Between the trimmed V and J ends, which lost 5 bases and 0 bases, there was a span of 8 bases. Germline V gene sequence: CDR1 SNHLY, CDR2 FYNNEI. The CDR3 has 15 residues. CDR3 sequence reads: CASSSTSSYNSPLHF. CDR3 nucleotide sequence: TGTGCCAGCAGTTCTACGAGCTCCTATAATTCACCCCTCCACTTT.

The chain is built from TRBV30 and TRBJ2-1; D uncertain. Germline values: CDR1 GTSNPN, CDR2 SVGIG (reference sequence). V gave up 4 bases and J gave up 0 bases, with 13 bases separating them. CDR3 length: 15 amino acids. The DNA for the CDR3 is TGTGCCTGGACCCATATACAAAGCTCCTACAATGAGCAGTTCTTC. It translates to CAWTHIQSSYNEQFF.

In this sample, this clone turned up a few times. The rearrangement uses TRBV27 and TRBJ1-2; no clear D. CDR1 and CDR2 from the germline V gene are MNHEY and SMNVEV (reference sequence). V was shortened by 3 bases and J by 7 bases, with 12 bases between the two germline ends. CDR3 length: 13 residues. CDR3 protein: CASSFEGRAGYTF. The DNA for the CDR3 is TGTGCCAGCAGTTTTGAGGGTCGCGCTGGCTACACCTTC.

The chain employs TRBV9 and TRBJ1-3; 8 bases align to TRBD1. There are 13 residues in the CDR3. With 5 bases clipped from V and 4 bases from J, the junction kept 2 bases outside the gene matches. CDR1 is SGDLS and CDR2 is YYNGEE in the germline V gene. CDR3 bases: TGTGCCAGCAGAAGGACAGGGGGAAACACCATATATTTT. Its translation is CASRRTGGNTIYF.

This clone was observed a handful of times. J is TRBJ1-1 and V is TRBV19; D gene ambiguous. The CDR3 runs to 13 residues. Germline V gene data show CDR1 as LNHDA and CDR2 as SQIVND (reference sequence). With 8 bases removed from V and 0 bases from J, the gap between germline ends came to 10 bases. CDR3 bases: TGTGCCAGTCGGGTATCGGTGAACACTGAAGCTTTCTTT. Protein sequence: CASRVSVNTEAFF.

This sequence joins TRBV6-6 and TRBJ1-1; possibly TRBD1 for D (5 bases). The CDR3 is made up of 13 amino acids. Per germline, CDR1 MNHNY and CDR2 SVGAGI (reference sequence). The CDR3 coding sequence is TGTGCTAGCTGCGGCACTCAGGGCACTGAAGCTTTCTTT. As protein: CASCGTQGTEAFF.

The chain links TRBV2 to TRBJ1-5, with D tentatively TRBD1 (5 bases). CDR3 size: 15 residues. V lost 6 bases to trimming and J lost 6 bases, with 18 bases between them. CDR1 and CDR2 (germline): SNHLY, FYNNEI. CDR3: CASSQGGYKTQPQHF. In DNA, the CDR3 is TGTGCCAGCAGCCAGGGAGGTTATAAAACTCAGCCCCAGCATTTT.

This chain joins TRBV15 and TRBJ1-2; D is possibly TRBD1 (5 bases). The germline CDR1 and CDR2 sequences are LNHNV and YYDKDF (reference sequence). Between the trimmed V and J ends, which lost 1 base and 4 bases, there was a span of 16 bases. This CDR3 has 16 amino acids. The CDR3 loop reads CATSRARGNSVYGYTF. The CDR3 DNA sequence: TGTGCCACCAGCAGAGCTCGGGGCAACTCCGTCTATGGCTACACCTTC.

As regards this clone: Additional DNA sequences in this sample encode the identical CDR3. This chain links TRBV29-1 with TRBJ2-5; D remains ambiguous. V lost 4 bases and J 0 bases, leaving 3 bases between the germline ends. The CDR3 covers 11 residues. Per germline, CDR1 SQVTM and CDR2 ANQGSEA. The chain's CDR3 is CSVAYQETQYF. The DNA of the CDR3 is TGCAGCGTTGCTTACCAAGAGACCCAGTACTTC.

The V call is TRBV15, the J call TRBJ2-6, with D unresolved. V dropped 7 bases and J dropped 7 bases, with 5 bases sitting between them. In germline, CDR1 is LNHNV, CDR2 YYDKDF (reference sequence). The CDR3 runs 11 residues. This chain's CDR3 is CATTAANVLTF. The DNA for the CDR3 is TGTGCCACCACCGCCGCCAACGTCCTGACTTTC.